This T cell receptor beta chain appears in the sequencing data of a study of T cells in Graves' hyperthyroidism and ophthalmopathy. The authors deemed Graves' hyperthyroidism stable absent ophthalmopathy progression within 18 months. Newly diagnosed patients aged 18 to 65 had hyperthyroidism of under 2 months' duration. The CDR3 covers 16 residues. V gave up 3 bases and J gave up 2 bases, with 16 bases separating them. CDR1 is KGHSH and CDR2 is LQKENI in the germline V gene. This clonotype was seen ten or more times. Amplification of TCR beta CDR3 regions was performed using RNA transcripts as template. The TCR CDR3 was amplified in a first-round RT-PCR using the HTBI primer set. TCRdb re-analysed the multiplex PCR reads in MiXCR, keeping a single row per CDR3 protein. The sample consists of fewer than 400,000 distinct CDR3 sequences, approximately 16% of them appearing once.

Sequencing used blood. The chain uses TRBV18 and TRBJ1-1; D is undetermined. This sequence was found in a man aged 25-45 years with Graves' hyperthyroidism. CDR3 amino acids: CASSPSGKGSNTEAFF. The CDR3 nucleotides read TGTGCCAGCTCACCTTCAGGCAAGGGCTCAAACACTGAAGCTTTCTTT.